These 21 T cell receptor beta chains came from one sample sequenced in a study of control samples from healthy donors and cancer patients. The repertoire was sequenced with immunoSEQ multiplex PCR; TCRdb's copy has only in-frame clones and lacks some. The sample includes fewer than 80,000 clones, roughly 89% seen only once; the top ten take around 5.4%. The sequencing sample was made of PBMCs. These TCRs come from a man in his sixties with colorectal cancer.

The chain links TRBV19 to TRBJ1-1; maybe TRBD1 (6 bases). Trimming took off 3 bases at V and 4 bases at J, with 15 bases between the two ends. Germline CDR1 is LNHDA and CDR2 is SQIVND (reference sequence). The CDR3 length is 15 residues. The CDR3 is CASSIDYRASTEAFF. In nucleotides, the CDR3 is TGTGCCAGTAGTATTGACTACAGGGCTAGCACTGAAGCTTTCTTT.

The J gene is TRBJ1-5, the V gene TRBV7-2, with 8 bases lining up with TRBD1. The CDR3 totals 14 residues. V lost 7 bases to trimming and J lost 7 bases; unmatched junction nucleotides: 9. The germline gives CDR1 SGHTA, CDR2 FQGNSA. The CDR3 spells CASTYTGGGQPQHF. CDR3 nucleotides: TGTGCCAGCACCTATACAGGGGGAGGCCAGCCCCAGCATTTT.

The chain recombines TRBV30 with TRBJ1-4; D remains ambiguous. Deletions cut 0 bases from V and 6 bases from J, with 2 bases between. The germline V gene encodes CDR1 GTSNPN and CDR2 SVGIG (reference sequence). The CDR3 spans 11 residues. The DNA for the CDR3 is TGTGCCTGGAGTGTATATGAAAAACTGTTTTTT. Its protein product is CAWSVYEKLFF.

The J gene is TRBJ2-3, the V gene TRBV7-8; D is unresolved. CDR3 length equals 14 residues. Trimming stripped 2 bases from V and 8 bases from J, with 14 bases between. CDR1 is SGHVS, CDR2 FQNEAQ, per germline. The CDR3 loop reads CASSLTAAIPTQYF. As DNA, the CDR3 is TGTGCCAGCAGCTTAACGGCGGCGATTCCTACGCAGTATTTT.

The genes are TRBV2 and TRBJ2-7; 7 positions match TRBD1. The CDR3 totals 16 residues. The J segment lost 1 base and the V segment lost 2 bases, leaving 8 bases of the junction unmatched. Germline CDR1 reads SNHLY; CDR2 reads FYNNEI. The CDR3 sequence: CASSESGTANSYEQYF. The CDR3 nucleotides are TGTGCCAGCAGTGAATCTGGGACAGCGAATTCCTACGAGCAGTACTTC.

The J gene is TRBJ2-3, the V gene TRBV7-3; 8 nucleotides align to TRBD1. The CDR3 totals 15 residues. Germline V CDR1 and CDR2: SGHTA, FQGTGA. J gave up 5 bases and V 5 bases, and 9 bases lay outside the gene matches. CDR3 in amino acids: CASSPRTGSLDTQYF. In DNA, the CDR3 is TGTGCCAGCAGCCCTCGGACAGGGAGTTTAGATACGCAGTATTTT. The full variable domain, completed using reference TRBV7-3 and TRBJ2-3, is GAGVSQTPSNKVTEKGKYVELRCDPISGHTALYWYRQSLGQGPEFLIYFQGTGAADDSGLPNDRFFAVRPEGSVSTLKIQRTERGDSAVYLCASSPRTGSLDTQYFGPGTRLTVL.

The chain uses TRBV30 and TRBJ2-1, with D maybe TRBD2 (6 bases). V was pared by 3 bases and J by 2 bases, with 8 bases between. Germline CDR1 and CDR2: GTSNPN and SVGIG (reference sequence). The CDR3 contains 13 residues. The CDR3 loop is CAWREGPYNEQFF. The CDR3 coding sequence is TGTGCCTGGAGGGAGGGCCCCTACAATGAGCAGTTCTTC.

This clone was counted a single time. This sequence joins TRBV3-1 (or the pseudogene TRBV3-2) and TRBJ2-5, with TRBD2 as a possible D gene (7 bases). The germline V gene has CDR1 LGHDT and CDR2 YNNKEL (reference sequence). V dropped 2 bases and J dropped 2 bases, with 21 bases sitting between them. The CDR3 totals 18 residues. Here the CDR3 reads CASSQPGRAGALQETQYF. The DNA for the CDR3 is TGTGCCAGCAGCCAACCAGGACGGGCGGGGGCCCTTCAAGAGACCCAGTACTTC.

The gene calls are TRBV2 and TRBJ2-5; possible D gene TRBD2, 5 bases. CDR1 is SNHLY and CDR2 is FYNNEI in the germline V gene. This CDR3 is 14 amino acids long. Between the trimmed V and J ends, which lost 6 bases and 1 base, there was a span of 12 bases. CDR3 sequence (DNA): TGTGCCAGCAGCCCCGGGCGGGCCCAAGAGACCCAGTACTTC. Translating it yields CASSPGRAQETQYF.

The V and J genes are TRBV19 and TRBJ2-3; D tentatively reads TRBD1 or TRBD2 (7 bases each). CDR3 length: 15 residues. Trimming took off 10 bases at V and 4 bases at J, with 21 bases between the two ends. Looked up from germline, CDR1 is LNHDA and CDR2 is SQIVND (reference sequence). CDR3 in DNA: TGTGCCATCTCCCAGGGGGGGGGCCGGGCAGATACGCAGTATTTT. Translation: CAISQGGGRADTQYF. The entire variable domain, with the rest obtained from reference TRBV19 and TRBJ2-3, is as follows: DGGITQSPKYLFRKEGQNVTLSCEQNLNHDAMYWYRQDPGQGLRLIYYSQIVNDFQKGDIAEGYSVSREKKESFPLTVTSAQKNPTAFYLCAISQGGGRADTQYFGPGTRLTVL.

The V call is TRBV4-2, the J call TRBJ2-2; 14 bases match TRBD2. The CDR3 runs 18 residues. The junction had 6 bases not matched to a gene; V was cut back by 0 bases and J by 6 bases. The germline gives CDR1 LGHNA, CDR2 YNFKEQ. The DNA for the CDR3 is TGTGCCAGCAGCCAAGATCAAGGACTAGCGGGGGGCGCCGGGGAGCTGTTTTTT. Protein: CASSQDQGLAGGAGELFF.

The chain joins TRBV19 to TRBJ2-3; 7 bases agree with TRBD1. Looked up from germline, CDR1 is LNHDA and CDR2 is SQIVND (reference sequence). The CDR3 covers 14 residues. The V segment lost 8 bases and the J segment 7 bases; nucleotides outside the gene matches: 12. CDR3 DNA sequence: TGTGCCAGTGGATCGACAGGGCGAGCAAATACGCAGTATTTT. Its translation is CASGSTGRANTQYF.

This clone came up a few times. The sample contains more than one DNA sequence encoding this CDR3. This chain joins TRBV19 and TRBJ2-1; no reliable D call. V shed 3 bases and J shed 0 bases, with 9 bases lying between them. The CDR3 length is 15 residues. Germline loops: CDR1 LNHDA, CDR2 SQIVND (reference sequence). CDR3 region: CASSIGPSSYNEQFF. CDR3 coding DNA: TGTGCCAGTAGTATTGGGCCGAGCTCCTACAATGAGCAGTTCTTC.

The chain uses TRBV5-1 and TRBJ1-2; a weak D match, TRBD1 (6 bases). The germline CDR1 and CDR2 sequences are SGHRS and YFSETQ. CDR3 size: 15 residues. V lost 0 bases and J lost 7, with 16 bases in between. The CDR3 DNA is TGCGCCAGCAGCTTGGGGGCAGGGGCTTCCGGTGGCTACACCTTC. Its translation is CASSLGAGASGGYTF.

The chain carries TRBV7-9 and TRBJ2-7, with TRBD2 matching 10 bases. Germline V CDR1 and CDR2: SEHNR, FQNEAQ (reference sequence). This CDR3 has 15 residues. The trim removed 5 bases at V and 4 bases at J, leaving 8 bases unmatched. The CDR3 DNA reads TGTGCCAGCAGCAAAGGACTAGCGGATATATACGAGCAGTACTTC. Translation gives CASSKGLADIYEQYF.

The V gene is TRBV11-2, the J gene TRBJ2-1, with D unresolved. This CDR3 spans 12 amino acids. Germline V lookup: CDR1 SGHAT, CDR2 FQNNGV. V was shortened by 5 bases and J by 5 bases, with 7 bases between the two germline ends. CDR3 region: CASSGIHNEQFF. The CDR3, as DNA: TGTGCCAGCAGCGGGATCCACAATGAGCAGTTCTTC. Full variable domain (rest looked up from reference TRBV11-2 and TRBJ2-1): EAGVAQSPRYKIIEKRQSVAFWCNPISGHATLYWYQQILGQGPKLLIQFQNNGVVDDSQLPKDRFSAERLKGVDSTLKIQPAKLEDSAVYLCASSGIHNEQFFGPGTRLTVL.

The chain recombines TRBV27 with TRBJ1-5; 8 bases agree with TRBD1. The V gene's germline CDR1 is MNHEY and CDR2 SMNVEV (reference sequence). The V segment lost 6 bases and the J segment 7 bases; nucleotides outside the gene matches: 5. This CDR3 is built from 13 residues. The CDR3, as DNA: TGTGCCAGCAGCATACAGGGGGAGCAGCCCCAGCATTTT. This gives the protein CASSIQGEQPQHF.

This rearrangement joins TRBV4-1 to TRBJ1-2; D perhaps matches TRBD1 (5 bases). The length of the CDR3 is 14 residues. With 0 bases removed from V and 4 bases from J, the gap between germline ends came to 9 bases. Germline values: CDR1 MGHRA, CDR2 YSYEKL. The CDR3 nucleotides are TGCGCCAGCAGCCAAGAAGGGGAATTCTATGGCTACACCTTC. The encoded protein is CASSQEGEFYGYTF.

V is TRBV9 and J is TRBJ2-3; 7 bases match TRBD2. Germline CDR1 SGDLS, CDR2 YYNGEE. CDR3 size: 12 residues. V shed 8 bases, J shed 1 base, and the junction held 1 base outside the gene matches. The CDR3 reads CASRGGTDTQYF. CDR3 nucleotide sequence: TGTGCCAGTCGGGGGGGCACAGATACGCAGTATTTT.

The J gene is TRBJ2-3, the V gene TRBV7-3, with 8 bases identical to TRBD2. The CDR3 loop spans 15 amino acids. Per germline, CDR1 SGHTA and CDR2 FQGTGA. The V gene end was trimmed by 3 bases and the J gene end by 4 bases; junction bases not matched to a gene: 6. The CDR3, as DNA: TGTGCCAGCAGCTTTAGCGGGGTTGGGTCAGATACGCAGTATTTT. Its protein is CASSFSGVGSDTQYF. Full variable domain (rest looked up from reference TRBV7-3 and TRBJ2-3): GAGVSQTPSNKVTEKGKYVELRCDPISGHTALYWYRQSLGQGPEFLIYFQGTGAADDSGLPNDRFFAVRPEGSVSTLKIQRTERGDSAVYLCASSFSGVGSDTQYFGPGTRLTVL.

This clone occurred once. The CDR3, as DNA: TGTGCCAGCAGCTTGTTTATCAGGACCCTTAACACAGATACGCAGTATTTT. Its protein is CASSLFIRTLNTDTQYF. The chain uses TRBV5-4 and TRBJ2-3; D call uncertain. This CDR3 has 17 residues. Germline CDR1 is SGHNT and CDR2 is YYREEE (reference sequence). Trimming left V 1 base short and J 2 bases short, with 17 bases between.